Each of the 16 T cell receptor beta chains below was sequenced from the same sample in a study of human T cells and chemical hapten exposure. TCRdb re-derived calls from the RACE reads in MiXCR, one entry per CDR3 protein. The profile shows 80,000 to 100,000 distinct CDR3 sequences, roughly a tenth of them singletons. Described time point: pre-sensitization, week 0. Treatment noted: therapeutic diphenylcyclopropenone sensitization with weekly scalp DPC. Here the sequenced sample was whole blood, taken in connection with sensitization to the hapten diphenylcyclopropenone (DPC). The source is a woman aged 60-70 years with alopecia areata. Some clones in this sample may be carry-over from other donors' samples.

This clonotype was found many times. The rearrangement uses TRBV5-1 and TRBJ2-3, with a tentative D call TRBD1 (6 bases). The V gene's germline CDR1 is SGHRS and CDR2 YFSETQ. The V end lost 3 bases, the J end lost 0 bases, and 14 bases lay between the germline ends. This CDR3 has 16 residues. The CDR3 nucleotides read TGCGCCAGCAGCTCCGACAGGAGAACTAGCACAGATACGCAGTATTTT. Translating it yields CASSSDRRTSTDTQYF.

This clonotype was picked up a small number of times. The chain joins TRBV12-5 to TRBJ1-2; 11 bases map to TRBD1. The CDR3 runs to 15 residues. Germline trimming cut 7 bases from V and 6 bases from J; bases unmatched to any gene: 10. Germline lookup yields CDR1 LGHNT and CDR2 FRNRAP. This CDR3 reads CASAQAGQGAHGYTF. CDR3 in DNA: TGTGCTAGTGCCCAGGCCGGACAGGGGGCTCATGGCTACACCTTC.

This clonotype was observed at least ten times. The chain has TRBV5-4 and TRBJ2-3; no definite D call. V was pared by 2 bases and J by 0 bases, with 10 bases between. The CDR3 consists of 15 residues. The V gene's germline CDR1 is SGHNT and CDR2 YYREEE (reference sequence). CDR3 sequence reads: CASSFGGPSTDTQYF. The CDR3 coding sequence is TGTGCCAGCAGCTTCGGTGGACCTAGCACAGATACGCAGTATTTT.

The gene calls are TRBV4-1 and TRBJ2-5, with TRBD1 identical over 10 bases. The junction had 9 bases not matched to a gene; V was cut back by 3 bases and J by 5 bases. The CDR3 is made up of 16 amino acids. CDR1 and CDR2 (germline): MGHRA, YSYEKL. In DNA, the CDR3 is TGCGCCAGCAGCCAGGCCGGACAGGGGGACAGCGAGACCCAGTACTTC. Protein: CASSQAGQGDSETQYF.

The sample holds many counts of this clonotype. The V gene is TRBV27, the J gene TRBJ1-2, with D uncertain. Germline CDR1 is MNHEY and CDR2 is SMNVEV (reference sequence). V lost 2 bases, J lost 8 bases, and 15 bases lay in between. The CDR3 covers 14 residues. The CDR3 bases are TGTGCCAGCAGTTTAAATTCGGGTTTCGGGGGCTACACCTTC. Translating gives CASSLNSGFGGYTF.

CDR3 in amino acids: CSGRSGTAYNEQFF. Written as DNA, the CDR3 is TGCAGCGGCCGGTCCGGGACTGCTTACAATGAGCAGTTCTTC. The gene calls are TRBV29-1 and TRBJ2-1; the D gene is possibly TRBD2 (6 bases). The CDR3 has 14 amino acids. V was trimmed by 7 bases and J by 4 bases, leaving 17 bases between them. From germline, CDR1 is SQVTM and CDR2 ANQGSEA.

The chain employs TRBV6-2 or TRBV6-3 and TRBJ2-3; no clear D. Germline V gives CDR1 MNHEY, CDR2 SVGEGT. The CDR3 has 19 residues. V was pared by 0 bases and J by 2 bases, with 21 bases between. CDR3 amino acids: CASSYSIGSRAEPTDTQYF. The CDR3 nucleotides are TGTGCCAGCAGTTACTCGATAGGGTCAAGAGCAGAGCCCACAGATACGCAGTATTTT.

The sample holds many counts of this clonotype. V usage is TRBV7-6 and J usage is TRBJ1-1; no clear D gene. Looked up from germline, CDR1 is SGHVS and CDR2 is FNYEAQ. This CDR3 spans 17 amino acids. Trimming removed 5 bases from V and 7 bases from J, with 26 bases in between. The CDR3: CASSPDRWTLTSGEAFF. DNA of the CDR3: TGTGCCAGCAGCCCCGACCGGTGGACCCTCACGTCGGGTGAAGCTTTCTTT.

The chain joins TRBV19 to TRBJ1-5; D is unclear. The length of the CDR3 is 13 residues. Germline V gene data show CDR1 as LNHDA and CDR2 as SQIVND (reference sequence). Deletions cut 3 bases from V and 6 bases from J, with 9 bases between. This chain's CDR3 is CASSIEESQPQHF. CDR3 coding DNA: TGTGCCAGTAGTATTGAAGAAAGTCAGCCCCAGCATTTT.

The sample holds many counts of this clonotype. The DNA for the CDR3 is TGTGCCTGGAACCGGGACAGGACAAGGGAGCAGTACTTC. It translates to CAWNRDRTREQYF. The J gene is TRBJ2-7, the V gene TRBV30, with 8 bases aligning to TRBD1. CDR3 length equals 13 residues. The ends lost 4 bases at V and 7 bases at J; junction bases unmatched: 9. Germline V gene sequence: CDR1 GTSNPN, CDR2 SVGIG (reference sequence). The variable domain in full, with the rest retrieved from reference TRBV30 and TRBJ2-7, is SQTIHQWPATLVQPVGSPLSLECTVEGTSNPNLYWYRQAAGRGLQLLFYSVGIGQISSEVPQNLSASRPQDRQFILSSKKLLLSDSGFYLCAWNRDRTREQYFGPGTRLTVT.

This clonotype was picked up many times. This CDR3 reads CAISESGLSLYGYTF. CDR3 nucleotide sequence: TGTGCCATCAGTGAGTCAGGGCTCAGCTTATATGGCTACACCTTC. V and J are TRBV10-3 and TRBJ1-2; D unclear. The CDR3 contains 15 residues. Trimming shortened V by 0 bases and J by 5 bases, and 13 bases separated the two germline ends. In germline, CDR1 is ENHRY, CDR2 SYGVKD.

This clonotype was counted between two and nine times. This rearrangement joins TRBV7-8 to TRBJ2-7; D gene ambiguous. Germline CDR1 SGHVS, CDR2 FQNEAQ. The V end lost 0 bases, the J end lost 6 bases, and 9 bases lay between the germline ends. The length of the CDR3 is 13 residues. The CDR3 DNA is TGTGCCAGCAGCTTAGCTCTCGATTCCGAGCAGTACTTC. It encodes CASSLALDSEQYF. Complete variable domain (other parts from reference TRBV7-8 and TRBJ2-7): GAGVSQSPRYKVAKRGQDVALRCDPISGHVSLFWYQQALGQGPEFLTYFQNEAQLDKSGLPSDRFFAERPEGSVSTLKIQRTQQEDSAVYLCASSLALDSEQYFGPGTRLTVT.

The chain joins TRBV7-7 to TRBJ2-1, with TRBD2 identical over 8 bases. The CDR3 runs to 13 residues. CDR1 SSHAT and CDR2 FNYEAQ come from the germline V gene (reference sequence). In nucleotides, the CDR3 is TGTGCTACCGGCGGGGCGGGGGGCAATGAGCAGTTCTTC. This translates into CATGGAGGNEQFF.

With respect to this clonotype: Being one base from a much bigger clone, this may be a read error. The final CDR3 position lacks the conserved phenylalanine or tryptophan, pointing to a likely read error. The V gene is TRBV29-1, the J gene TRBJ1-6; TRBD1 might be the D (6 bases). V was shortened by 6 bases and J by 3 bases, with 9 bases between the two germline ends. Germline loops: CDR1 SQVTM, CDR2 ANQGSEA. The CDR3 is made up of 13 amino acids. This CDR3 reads CSVKDSYNSPLHL. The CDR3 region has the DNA TGCAGCGTCAAGGACAGCTATAATTCACCCCTCCACCTT.

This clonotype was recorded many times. The CDR3 DNA sequence: TGCGCCAGCAGCTTGTGGGGAAGTGGGGGCGGAGGAACTGAAGCTTTCTTT. Its translation is CASSLWGSGGGGTEAFF. The chain joins TRBV5-1 to TRBJ1-1; D is perhaps TRBD1 (6 bases). Germline V gene lookup returns CDR1 SGHRS and CDR2 YFSETQ. V lost 1 base to trimming and J lost 5 bases, with 21 bases between them. The CDR3 contains 17 residues. Drawing the rest from reference TRBV5-1 and TRBJ1-1, the complete variable domain is KAGVTQTPRYLIKTRGQQVTLSCSPISGHRSVSWYQQTPGQGLQFLFEYFSETQRNKGNFPGRFSGRQFSNSRSEMNVSTLELGDSALYLCASSLWGSGGGGTEAFFGQGTRLTVV.

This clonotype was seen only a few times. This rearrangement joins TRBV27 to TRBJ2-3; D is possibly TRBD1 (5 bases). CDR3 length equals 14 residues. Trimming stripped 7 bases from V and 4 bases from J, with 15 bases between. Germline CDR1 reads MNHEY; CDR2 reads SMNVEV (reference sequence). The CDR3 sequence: CASISALGPDTQYF. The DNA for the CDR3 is TGTGCCAGCATATCAGCACTGGGGCCAGATACGCAGTATTTT.